This T cell receptor beta chain comes out of a study of T cell responses to AZD1222 COVID-19 vaccine. Sequenced by immunoSEQ multiplex PCR; TCRdb stores in-frame clones only, minus some. The sample includes about 170,000 clones, around 91% of them seen just once. Study conclusions and caveats: Spike-specific TCR repertoires showed rising breadth and depth after two AZD1222 doses.

The V gene lost 6 bases and the J gene lost 2 bases, with 7 bases spanning the gap. Germline lookup yields CDR1 MNHEY and CDR2 SVGAGI. The CDR3 runs 12 residues. Concerning this clone itself: The antigen is not known.

This chain links TRBV6-5 with TRBJ1-1; D gene uncertain. This receptor was obtained from an adult in good health. The input for sequencing was peripheral blood, taken on day 0 of AZD1222 vaccination. CDR3 coding DNA: TGTGCCAGCAGAACCCGAAACACTGAAGCTTTCTTT. Protein sequence: CASRTRNTEAFF.